The 5 T cell receptor beta chains below were found in one sample sequenced in a study of CD8+CD57+ T cells in acquired aplastic anemia. All patients picked for sequencing had shown, by flow cytometry, an expansion of CD8+CD57+ cells. Researchers used genomic DNA as the template to profile TCR beta VDJ and CDR3. One entry per CDR3 protein results from TCRdb running MiXCR on the reads. This table has approximately 250,000 distinct CDR3 sequences, roughly 82% appearing once. Sequenced material: sorted CD4+, CD8+, or CD8+CD57+ T cells (not recorded which) from PBMCs. The source is a human donor with aplastic anemia.

CDR3 nucleotide sequence: TGCGCCAGCAGCTTGGGTCAGGTCCCCTCTGGAAACACCATATATTTT. Protein: CASSLGQVPSGNTIYF. The chain is built from TRBV5-1 and TRBJ1-3; D call uncertain. The CDR3 is made up of 16 amino acids. V was pared by 0 bases and J by 0 bases, with 10 bases between. Germline CDR1 reads SGHRS; CDR2 reads YFSETQ.

The chain links TRBV9 to TRBJ1-1; D perhaps matches TRBD1 (6 bases). V was pared by 5 bases and J by 1 base, with 9 bases between. Per germline, CDR1 SGDLS and CDR2 YYNGEE. The CDR3 loop spans 13 amino acids. The CDR3 nucleotides are TGTGCCAGCAGTACGACAGGGAACACTGAAGCTTTCTTT. Encoded protein: CASSTTGNTEAFF.

With respect to this clonotype: A read error is likely, as this CDR3 ends without the conserved phenylalanine or tryptophan. No DNA is shown, since the ends of the CDR3 on it are uncertain; the CDR3 is the one TCRdb lists. This chain links TRBV7-9 with TRBJ1-5. The CDR3 length is 13 residues, termini included. CDR1 SEHNR and CDR2 FQNEAQ come from the germline V gene (reference sequence). The CDR3 region is CASSSTDTQSFRP.

Here the CDR3 reads CASPGTSGYNEQFF. The CDR3, as DNA: TGTGCCAGCCCCGGGACTAGCGGATACAATGAGCAGTTCTTC. This chain joins TRBV11-2 and TRBJ2-1; 11 bases agree with TRBD2. The CDR3 runs 14 residues. In germline, CDR1 is SGHAT, CDR2 FQNNGV. Trimming took 8 bases from V and 4 from J; bases not matched to a gene: 4.

This clonotype occurred once. The chain is built from TRBV6-2 or TRBV6-3 and TRBJ2-1; D is possibly TRBD1 or TRBD2 (7 bases each). Trimming took off 11 bases at V and 1 base at J, with 15 bases between the two ends. The CDR3 contains 14 residues. The germline CDR1 and CDR2 sequences are MNHEY and SVGEGT. As DNA, the CDR3 is TGTGCCCTGGAGCAGGGGGGGTCCTACAATGAGCAGTTCTTC. Protein product: CALEQGGSYNEQFF.